The present T cell receptor beta chain was sequenced within a study of T cell responses to AZD1222 COVID-19 vaccine. Study-level results: Clonal diversity was possibly underestimated; the donors were predominantly white British and more often female.

For this clone: Its antigen is unidentified.

The method was immunoSEQ multiplex PCR; TCRdb's version includes in-frame clones alone and lacks a portion of them. Here the sample spans roughly 150,000 clones, roughly 90% being singletons. Trimming left V 6 bases short and J 4 bases short, with 12 bases between. Germline CDR1 reads MDHEN; CDR2 reads SYDVKM. CDR3 length: 14 residues. The chain carries TRBV28 and TRBJ1-4; D gene uncertain. Sample: peripheral blood, taken 28 days after the second AZD1222 dose. The sequence was collected from an adult who received the AZD1222 COVID-19 vaccine. The CDR3 DNA is TGTGCCAGCAGAGGTTGGGATTATAATGAAAAACTGTTTTTT. The encoded protein is CASRGWDYNEKLFF. Full variable domain (remainder filled in from reference TRBV28 and TRBJ1-4): DVKVTQSSRYLVKRTGEKVFLECVQDMDHENMFWYRQDPGLGLRLIYFSYDVKMKEKGDIPEGYSVSREKKERFSLILESASTNQTSMYLCASRGWDYNEKLFFGSGTQLSVL.